The 23 T cell receptor delta chains below come from one sample, sequenced in a study of Vδ1+ human thymocytes. The study, taken as a whole, reports: Thymic TRG and TRD repertoires appeared highly polyclonal, with Gaussian CDR3 length distributions.

No antigens are known for them. The template was reverse-transcribed extracted RNA. CDR3 amplicons came from multiplex PCR with pooled V-gene forward and constant-region reverse primers. TCRdb called clones anew from the multiplex PCR reads with CATT. The sample includes some 54,000 delta-chain clones, 15% to 20% of them seen just once. The sequenced material came from Vdelta1+ gamma-delta thymocytes from the thymus. The subset is: FACS-sorted CD3+ TCRalphabeta- TCRVdelta1+ TCRVdelta2- thymocytes. These receptors were taken from a boy in the first two years of life who had congenital heart surgery.

This rearrangement joins TRDV1 to TRDJ2; D not certain. The germline V and J ends were trimmed by 2 bases and 4 bases, with 23 bases remaining between them. This CDR3 contains 19 residues. CDR1 and CDR2 from the germline V gene are TSWWSYY and QGS. The CDR3 region is CALGENPPPYGTETAQLFF. The CDR3 DNA reads as TGTGCTCTTGGGGAAAACCCCCCTCCGTACGGGACCGAGACAGCACAACTCTTCTTT.

The sample holds a few counts of this clone. This chain uses TRDV1 with TRDJ1; 9 positions agree with TRDD3. Germline trimming cut 4 bases from V and 1 base from J; bases unmatched to any gene: 22. The germline V gene has CDR1 TSWWSYY and CDR2 QGS. This CDR3 has 21 amino acids. This CDR3 reads CALGVHFSPRPGDTRTDKLIF. For the CDR3, the DNA is TGTGCTCTTGGGGTTCATTTTTCCCCGCGGCCGGGGGATACCCGCACCGATAAACTCATCTTT.

This clone has just a few counts. The rearrangement links TRDV1 to TRDJ1; a possible D gene is TRDD2 (6 bases). Germline V lookup: CDR1 TSWWSYY, CDR2 QGS. There are 17 residues in the CDR3. V lost 4 bases to trimming and J lost 3 bases, with 21 bases between them. The CDR3 reads CALGGGLPTDPADKLIF. The CDR3 coding sequence is TGTGCTCTTGGGGGGGGCCTTCCCACAGATCCGGCCGATAAACTCATCTTT.

This clone was picked up a small number of times. This sequence joins TRDV1 and TRDJ1; the D gene is possibly TRDD3 (6 bases). CDR1 is TSWWSYY and CDR2 is QGS in the germline V gene. The CDR3 covers 17 residues. Trimming cost V 1 base and J 6 bases, with 21 bases left between them. The CDR3 DNA follows: TGTGCTCTTGGGGAACCTCTACGTTCGGGGGAAAAGAATAAACTCATCTTT. It codes for CALGEPLRSGEKNKLIF.

This clone was counted a few times. The V and J genes are TRDV1 and TRDJ1, with D maybe TRDD3 (6 bases). Per germline, CDR1 TSWWSYY and CDR2 QGS. The CDR3 has 16 amino acids. The V end was cut by 2 bases, the J end by 0 bases, with 13 bases between. The CDR3 loop is CALGEGPTGNTDKLIF. In nucleotides, the CDR3 is TGTGCTCTTGGGGAAGGACCTACTGGGAACACCGATAAACTCATCTTT.

The rearrangement uses TRDV1 and TRDJ1; D is perhaps TRDD2 (6 bases). The CDR3 length is 19 residues. Germline V gene lookup returns CDR1 TSWWSYY and CDR2 QGS. With 0 bases removed from V and 4 bases from J, the gap between germline ends came to 24 bases. For the CDR3, the DNA is TGTGCTCTTGGGGAACTACTCCTACCCTTAGAGGGGGTTCACGATAAACTCATCTTT. The encoded protein is CALGELLLPLEGVHDKLIF.

This clone has only a few counts. The chain carries TRDV1 and TRDJ1; D perhaps matches TRDD2 (6 bases). CDR3 size: 21 residues. V was trimmed by 4 bases and J by 0 bases, leaving 30 bases between them. The germline V gene encodes CDR1 TSWWSYY and CDR2 QGS. CDR3 in amino acids: CALGGWPSPPCTNPNTDKLIF. The CDR3 DNA is TGTGCTCTTGGGGGCTGGCCTTCCCCGCCGTGTACTAACCCAAACACCGATAAACTCATCTTT.

This clone appeared a few times. The chain joins TRDV1 to TRDJ1, with 9 positions matching TRDD3. Germline CDR1 is TSWWSYY and CDR2 is QGS. The CDR3 sequence is 18 residues long. V shed 4 bases, J shed 1 base, and the junction held 13 bases outside the gene matches. CDR3 amino acids: CALGGLLGGYKGTDKLIF. In nucleotides, the CDR3 is TGTGCTCTTGGGGGCTTACTGGGGGGATACAAGGGCACCGATAAACTCATCTTT.

The chain uses TRDV1 and TRDJ1; the D gene is possibly TRDD3 (6 bases). The CDR3 spans 18 residues. In germline, CDR1 is TSWWSYY, CDR2 QGS. Trimming took 1 base from V and 0 from J, leaving 18 bases between them. CDR3 nucleotide sequence: TGTGCTCTTGGGGAACAGCCCGGCCGAGGGGATTACACCGATAAACTCATCTTT. Translating it yields CALGEQPGRGDYTDKLIF.

The table lists this clone with a few counts. The chain uses TRDV1 and TRDJ1; 11 nucleotides agree with TRDD3. The CDR3 runs to 17 residues. The germline gives CDR1 TSWWSYY, CDR2 QGS. V gave up 5 bases and J gave up 0 bases; unmatched junction bases: 8. CDR3 sequence reads: CALGLIRGGYDTDKLIF. The CDR3 nucleotides read TGTGCTCTTGGGCTAATTCGTGGGGGATACGACACCGATAAACTCATCTTT.

In this sample, this clone turned up a few times. The chain joins TRDV1 to TRDJ1; no definite D call. The CDR3 is made up of 18 amino acids. The germline CDR1 and CDR2 sequences are TSWWSYY and QGS. V gave up 0 bases and J gave up 0 bases, with 17 bases separating them. CDR3 sequence reads: CALGELYPALLHTDKLIF. In DNA form, the CDR3 reads TGTGCTCTTGGGGAACTGTACCCCGCTCTACTGCACACCGATAAACTCATCTTT.

The gene calls are TRDV1 and TRDJ1; perhaps TRDD3 as D (8 bases). CDR3 length: 21 residues. Trimming cost V 5 bases and J 6 bases, with 37 bases left between them. Germline assignment: CDR1 TSWWSYY and CDR2 QGS. As DNA, the CDR3 is TGTGCTCTTGGGCCTCCCTTCCTGTACTGGGGGTTACCTGGCGCGGTTCATAAACTCATCTTT. As protein: CALGPPFLYWGLPGAVHKLIF.

Turning to this clone: Other DNA sequences in this specimen translate into the identical CDR3. V is TRDV2 and J is TRDJ1, with 13 bases aligning to TRDD3. J gave up 0 bases and V 4 bases, and 49 bases lay outside the gene matches. Germline lookup yields CDR1 GEAIGNYY and CDR2 EKD. This CDR3 has 31 residues. The CDR3 here is CACEFLAISTGGYARRTQAFSGGPNTDKLIF. The DNA of the CDR3 is TGTGCCTGTGAGTTCCTAGCCATTAGTACTGGGGGATACGCCCGCCGAACTCAGGCTTTTTCAGGCGGCCCTAACACCGATAAACTCATCTTT.

In its sample, this clone was seen a few times. The V call is TRDV1, the J call TRDJ1; the D is unclear. CDR3 length: 14 amino acids. Germline V gene data show CDR1 as TSWWSYY and CDR2 as QGS. V dropped 4 bases and J dropped 0 bases, with 9 bases sitting between them. The CDR3 nucleotides are TGTGCTCTTGGGGCCAAGACGTACACCGATAAACTCATCTTT. Encoded protein: CALGAKTYTDKLIF.

This clone was seen a few times. This rearrangement joins TRDV3 to TRDJ1; perhaps TRDD3 as D (5 bases). The CDR3 extends over 14 amino acids. Trimming removed 5 bases from V and 1 base from J, with 17 bases in between. Germline CDR1 and CDR2: TVYSNPD and GDNSRS (reference sequence). The CDR3, as DNA: TGTGCCCCGTCTACGGATATGGGCACCGATAAACTCATCTTT. Translating gives CAPSTDMGTDKLIF.

The chain is built from TRDV1 and TRDJ1; 12 nucleotides match TRDD3. The CDR3 is made up of 23 amino acids. V shed 0 bases and J 0 bases; nucleotides not matched to a gene: 20. The germline V gene encodes CDR1 TSWWSYY and CDR2 QGS. For the CDR3, the DNA is TGTGCTCTTGGGGAACTCGAATCCTACCCCCATACTGGGGGATACACGTACACCGATAAACTCATCTTT. As protein: CALGELESYPHTGGYTYTDKLIF.

On this clone itself: The same CDR3 can be traced to other DNA sequences in this sample. V and J are TRDV2 and TRDJ1, with 13 positions matching TRDD3. Unmatched junction bases numbered 12, after V lost 4 bases and J lost 11 bases. Per germline, CDR1 GEAIGNYY and CDR2 EKD. This CDR3 has 15 residues. CDR3 sequence: CACDCTGGYALGLIF. CDR3 DNA sequence: TGTGCCTGTGATTGTACTGGGGGATACGCACTTGGGCTCATCTTT.

The chain joins TRDV1 to TRDJ1; 10 nucleotides line up with TRDD3. The CDR3 is made up of 23 amino acids. V shed 5 bases, J shed 0 bases, and the junction held 27 bases outside the gene matches. CDR1 and CDR2 from the germline V gene are TSWWSYY and QGS. The CDR3 reads CALGPRGPWLGDKLTTYTDKLIF. CDR3 sequence (DNA): TGTGCTCTTGGGCCACGGGGGCCGTGGCTGGGGGATAAATTAACCACTTACACCGATAAACTCATCTTT.

The V call is TRDV1, the J call TRDJ1, with 7 bases lining up with TRDD2. Per germline, CDR1 TSWWSYY and CDR2 QGS. The V segment lost 0 bases and the J segment 0 bases; nucleotides outside the gene matches: 37. The CDR3 extends over 27 amino acids. The CDR3 nucleotides are TGTGCTCTTGGGGAACTTTCCTACGGTACCTACACAACCGCGGATATCGGACAGCTAAAGTACACCGATAAACTCATCTTT. It translates to CALGELSYGTYTTADIGQLKYTDKLIF.

J is TRDJ1 and V is TRDV1; 11 positions match TRDD3. The CDR3 contains 24 residues. Germline lookup yields CDR1 TSWWSYY and CDR2 QGS. Trimming cost V 0 bases and J 0 bases; bases outside gene matches: 24. The CDR3 protein is CALGELPGLPTPGGYRGYTDKLIF. The CDR3 region has the DNA TGTGCTCTTGGGGAACTTCCCGGCCTTCCTACGCCTGGGGGATACAGGGGGTACACCGATAAACTCATCTTT.

A remark on this clone: With a much larger clone just one base away, this may be a read error. The rearrangement uses TRDV2 and TRDJ1, with 12 bases fitting TRDD3. The CDR3 totals 17 residues. Trimming removed 5 bases from V and 0 bases from J; junction bases left unmatched: 9. Germline V lookup: CDR1 GEAIGNYY, CDR2 EKD. In DNA, the CDR3 is TGTGCCTGTGCCCTGTCCTGGGGGATACGGAACACCGATAAACTCATCTTT. Encoded protein: CACALSWGIRNTDKLIF.

The chain joins TRDV1 to TRDJ1; 13 bases align to TRDD3. Germline loops: CDR1 TSWWSYY, CDR2 QGS. V was clipped by 4 bases and J by 0 bases; unmatched bases: 23. The CDR3 length is 23 residues. CDR3 DNA sequence: TGTGCTCTTGGGGCCGGCCCCTCATCGATTTTACTGGGGGATACGTTGTACACCGATAAACTCATCTTT. Amino acids: CALGAGPSSILLGDTLYTDKLIF.

The chain is built from TRDV1 and TRDJ1; 10 positions match TRDD3. Trimming at V came to 2 bases and at J to 0 bases, leaving 18 bases not matched to a gene. This CDR3 region has 21 residues. Germline values: CDR1 TSWWSYY, CDR2 QGS. CDR3 amino acids: CALGEILESWGIGSYTDKLIF. CDR3 nucleotides: TGTGCTCTTGGGGAAATCCTGGAGTCCTGGGGGATAGGTTCCTACACCGATAAACTCATCTTT.